The present T cell receptor beta chain was sequenced within a study of identical twins. A universal primer site was incorporated via template switching, and the cDNA contained unique molecular identifiers. TCRdb called the 5' RACE reads again in MiXCR, with one record for every CDR3 protein. The table records over 250,000 distinct CDR3 sequences, roughly 10% of them present only once. In regard to this clonotype: The target antigen is unknown. An end of the junction does not agree with germline; a read error may underlie this.

There were only healthy Caucasians among the donors. This CDR3 has 13 residues. The germline CDR1 and CDR2 sequences are SQVTM and ANQGSEA. Study observations and caveats: Low generation-probability sequences were in excess among twin-shared out-of-frame alpha sequences.

A further study also used this sample, focusing on yellow fever vaccine responses in identical twins. Per that study: Twins reportedly showed a vaccine T cell response that seemed partly convergent and partly personalized.

The sequencing sample was made of CD8+ T cells sorted from blood. The sequence was obtained from a woman aged 18-29 years in good health. V usage is TRBV29-1 and J usage is TRBJ2-5; D gene ambiguous. In DNA form, the CDR3 reads TGCAGCGTCGAAGGCCCCAGTCAAGAGACCCAGTACTTC. The encoded protein is CSVEGPSQETQYF.